The clone carrying this T cell receptor (beta chain) was observed at least ten times. Because this beta chain is a stray read in a library intended to capture alpha chains, its abundance should not be given much weight. Time point described: sample taken at primary tumor resection. TCRdb re-derived calls from the 5' RACE reads in MiXCR, one entry per CDR3 protein. The table lists some 16,000 distinct CDR3 sequences, about 3.6% of them singletons. This sample stems from a study of spatial heterogeneity in lung cancer. J lost 1 base, V lost 7 bases, and 7 bases had no gene match. Per the germline V gene, CDR1 is WSHSY and CDR2 is SAAADI. The CDR3 spans 16 residues.

This TCR came from a male donor with early-stage non-small cell lung cancer. Material: normal lung tissue next to the tumor, obtained at surgery. The V gene is TRBV10-2, the J gene TRBJ2-2; 9 bases are shared with TRBD2. This CDR3 is CASTLLAGLNTGELFF. In nucleotides, the CDR3 is TGCGCCAGCACACTTCTAGCGGGGCTGAACACCGGGGAGCTGTTTTTT.